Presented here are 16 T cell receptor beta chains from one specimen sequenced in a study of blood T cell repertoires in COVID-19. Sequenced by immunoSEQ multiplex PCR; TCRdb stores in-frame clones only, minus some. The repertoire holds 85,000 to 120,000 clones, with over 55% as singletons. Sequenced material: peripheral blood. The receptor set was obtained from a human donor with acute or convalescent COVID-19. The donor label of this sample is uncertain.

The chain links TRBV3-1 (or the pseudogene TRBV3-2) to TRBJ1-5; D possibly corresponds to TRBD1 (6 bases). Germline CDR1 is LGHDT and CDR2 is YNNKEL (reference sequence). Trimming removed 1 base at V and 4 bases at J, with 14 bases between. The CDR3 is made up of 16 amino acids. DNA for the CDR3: TGTGCCAGCAGCCAAGGGGACAAGGGAGGGAATCAGCCCCAGCATTTT. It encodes CASSQGDKGGNQPQHF.

In DNA form, the CDR3 reads TGTGCCAGCAGTCCGTACCAAGCAAATAATTCACCCCTCCACTTT. This codes for CASSPYQANNSPLHF. V usage is TRBV6-5 and J usage is TRBJ1-6; unclear D gene. Germline V lookup: CDR1 MNHEY, CDR2 SVGAGI. This CDR3 is 15 amino acids long. Between the trimmed V and J ends, which lost 5 bases and 5 bases, there was a span of 13 bases.

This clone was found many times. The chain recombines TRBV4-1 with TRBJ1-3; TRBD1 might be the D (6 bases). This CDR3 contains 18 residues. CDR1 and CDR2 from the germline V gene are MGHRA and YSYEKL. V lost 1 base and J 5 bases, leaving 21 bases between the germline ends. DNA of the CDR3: TGCGCCAGCAGCCAAGGGGTGCAGGGGCGCAAGGGAAGAAACACCATATATTTT. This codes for CASSQGVQGRKGRNTIYF.

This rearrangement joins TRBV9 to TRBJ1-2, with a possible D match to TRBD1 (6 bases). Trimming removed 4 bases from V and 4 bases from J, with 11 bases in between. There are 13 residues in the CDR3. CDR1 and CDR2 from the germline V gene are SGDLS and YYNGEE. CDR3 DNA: TGTGCCAGCAGCAAGGACAGTGTCTATGGCTACACCTTC. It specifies CASSKDSVYGYTF.

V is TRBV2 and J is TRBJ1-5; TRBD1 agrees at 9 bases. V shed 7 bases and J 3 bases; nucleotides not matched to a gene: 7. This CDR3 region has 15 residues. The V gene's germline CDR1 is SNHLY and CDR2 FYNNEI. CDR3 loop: CASNEDRGVNQPQHF. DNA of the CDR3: TGTGCCAGCAACGAGGACAGGGGTGTCAATCAGCCCCAGCATTTT.

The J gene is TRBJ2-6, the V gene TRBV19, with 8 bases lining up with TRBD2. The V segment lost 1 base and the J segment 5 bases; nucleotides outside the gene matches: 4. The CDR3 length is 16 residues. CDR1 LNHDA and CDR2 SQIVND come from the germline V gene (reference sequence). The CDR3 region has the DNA TGTGCCAGTAGTATAGGCGGGGGGCGTAGGGCCAACGTCCTGACTTTC. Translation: CASSIGGGRRANVLTF.

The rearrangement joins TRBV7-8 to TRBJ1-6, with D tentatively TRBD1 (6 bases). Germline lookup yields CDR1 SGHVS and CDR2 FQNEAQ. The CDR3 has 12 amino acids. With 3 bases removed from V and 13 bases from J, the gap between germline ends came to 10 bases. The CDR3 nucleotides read TGTGCCAGCAGCTTTAACAGGGAGCCCCTCCACTTT. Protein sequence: CASSFNREPLHF.

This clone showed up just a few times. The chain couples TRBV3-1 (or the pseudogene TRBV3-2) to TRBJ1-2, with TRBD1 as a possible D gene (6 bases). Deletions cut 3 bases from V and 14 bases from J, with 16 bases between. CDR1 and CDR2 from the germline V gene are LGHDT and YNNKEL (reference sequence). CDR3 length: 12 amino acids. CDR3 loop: CASSHVEGVKTF. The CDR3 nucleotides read TGTGCCAGCAGCCACGTAGAGGGGGTAAAAACCTTC.

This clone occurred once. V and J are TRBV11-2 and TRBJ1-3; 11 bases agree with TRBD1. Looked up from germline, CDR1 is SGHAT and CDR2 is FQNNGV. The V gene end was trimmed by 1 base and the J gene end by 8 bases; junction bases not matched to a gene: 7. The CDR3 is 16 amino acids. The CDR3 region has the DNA TGTGCCAGCAGCTTAGGCGGACAGGGGGCCTTAGACACCATATATTTT. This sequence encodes CASSLGGQGALDTIYF. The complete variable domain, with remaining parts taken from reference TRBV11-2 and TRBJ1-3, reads EAGVAQSPRYKIIEKRQSVAFWCNPISGHATLYWYQQILGQGPKLLIQFQNNGVVDDSQLPKDRFSAERLKGVDSTLKIQPAKLEDSAVYLCASSLGGQGALDTIYFGEGSWLTVV.

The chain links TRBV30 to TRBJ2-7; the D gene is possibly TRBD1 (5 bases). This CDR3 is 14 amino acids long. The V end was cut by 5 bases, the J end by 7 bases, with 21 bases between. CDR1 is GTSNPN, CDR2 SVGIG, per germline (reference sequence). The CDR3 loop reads CAWVAPGRANEQYF. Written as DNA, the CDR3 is TGTGCCTGGGTCGCCCCCGGCAGGGCCAATGAGCAGTACTTC.

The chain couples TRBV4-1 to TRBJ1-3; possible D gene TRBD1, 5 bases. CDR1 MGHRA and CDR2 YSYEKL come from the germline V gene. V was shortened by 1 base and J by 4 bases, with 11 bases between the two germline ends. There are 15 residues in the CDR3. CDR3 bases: TGCGCCAGCAGCCAAGGTTGGGGGGTCGGAAACACCATATATTTT. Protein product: CASSQGWGVGNTIYF.

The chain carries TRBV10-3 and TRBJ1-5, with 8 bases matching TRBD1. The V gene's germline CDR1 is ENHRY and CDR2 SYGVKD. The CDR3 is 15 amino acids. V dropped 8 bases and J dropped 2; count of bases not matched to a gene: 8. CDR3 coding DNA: TGTGCCATCGGTCCCGCAGGGGGCGGCAATCAGCCCCAGCATTTT. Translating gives CAIGPAGGGNQPQHF.

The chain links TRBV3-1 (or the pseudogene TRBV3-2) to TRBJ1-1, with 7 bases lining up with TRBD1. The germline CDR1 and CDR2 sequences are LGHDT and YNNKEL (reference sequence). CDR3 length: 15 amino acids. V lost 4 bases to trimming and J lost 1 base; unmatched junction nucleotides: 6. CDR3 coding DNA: TGTGCCAGCAGCCCCCGGACAGGATGGAACACTGAAGCTTTCTTT. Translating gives CASSPRTGWNTEAFF.

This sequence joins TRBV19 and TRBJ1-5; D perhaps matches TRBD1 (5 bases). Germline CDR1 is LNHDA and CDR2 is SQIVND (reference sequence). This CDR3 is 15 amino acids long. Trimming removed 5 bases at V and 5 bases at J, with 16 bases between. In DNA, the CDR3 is TGTGCCAGTAGTCCGTCGGGGGTTCGAGATCAGCCCCAGCATTTT. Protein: CASSPSGVRDQPQHF. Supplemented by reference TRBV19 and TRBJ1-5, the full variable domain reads DGGITQSPKYLFRKEGQNVTLSCEQNLNHDAMYWYRQDPGQGLRLIYYSQIVNDFQKGDIAEGYSVSREKKESFPLTVTSAQKNPTAFYLCASSPSGVRDQPQHFGDGTRLSIL.

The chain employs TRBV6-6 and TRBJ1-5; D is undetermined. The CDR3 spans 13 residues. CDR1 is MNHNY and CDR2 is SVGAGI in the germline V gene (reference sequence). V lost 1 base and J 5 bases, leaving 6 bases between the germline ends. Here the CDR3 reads CASSYLSDQPQHF. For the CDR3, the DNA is TGTGCCAGCAGTTACTTAAGCGATCAGCCCCAGCATTTT.

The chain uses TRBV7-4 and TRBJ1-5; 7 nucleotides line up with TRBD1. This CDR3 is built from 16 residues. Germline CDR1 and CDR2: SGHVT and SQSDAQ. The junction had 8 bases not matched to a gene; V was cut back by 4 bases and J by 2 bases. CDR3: CASSSARGGGNQPQHF. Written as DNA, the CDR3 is TGTGCCAGCAGCTCGGCTAGAGGGGGCGGCAATCAGCCCCAGCATTTT. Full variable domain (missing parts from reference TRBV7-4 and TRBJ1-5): GAGVSQSPRYKVAKRGRDVALRCDSISGHVTLYWYRQTLGQGSEVLTYSQSDAQRDKSGRPSGRFSAERPERSVSTLKIQRTEQGDSAVYLCASSSARGGGNQPQHFGDGTRLSIL.